What follows are 16 T cell receptor beta chains derived from one specimen sequenced in a study of T cells expressing NK-cell markers. Each CDR3 protein gets one entry in TCRdb, which reprocessed the 5' RACE reads and gives no DNA. The sample includes 250,000 to 300,000 distinct CDR3 sequences. Input material: blood T cells: a sorted CD56 or NKG2C T cell subset, CD4+ or CD8+ T cells, or bulk PBMC T cells (not recorded which). Receptors originate from a woman between 18 and 69 years old in good health.

This chain uses TRBV9 with TRBJ2-1. Looked up from germline, CDR1 is SGDLS and CDR2 is YYNGEE. This CDR3 comprises 14 residues. The CDR3 sequence is CASSRLGSYNEQFF.

V and J are TRBV7-8 and TRBJ1-1; TCRdb lists TRBD1, though no DNA is available to test this call. The CDR3 is made up of 15 amino acids. Germline assignment: CDR1 SGHVS and CDR2 FQNEAQ. CDR3: CASSLAQGQGTEAFF.

This chain uses TRBV5-1 with TRBJ2-5. Per the germline V gene, CDR1 is SGHRS and CDR2 is YFSETQ. CDR3 length equals 15 residues. The CDR3: CASSLGYQRGETQYF.

The chain has TRBV5-4 and TRBJ2-5; the TCRdb D gene call, TRBD1, has no DNA to confirm it. Looked up from germline, CDR1 is SGHNT and CDR2 is YYREEE (reference sequence). The CDR3 length is 14 residues. The CDR3 region is CASRGDWGQETQYF.

The chain has TRBV5-5 and TRBJ2-2. Germline V lookup: CDR1 SGHKS, CDR2 YYEKEE (reference sequence). The CDR3 is 15 residues long. CDR3 sequence reads: CASSLINANTGELFF. Supplemented by reference TRBV5-5 and TRBJ2-2, the full variable domain reads DAGVTQSPTHLIKTRGQQVTLRCSPISGHKSVSWYQQVLGQGPQFIFQYYEKEERGRGNFPDRFSARQFPNYSSELNVNALLLGDSALYLCASSLINANTGELFFGEGSRLTVL.

The J gene is TRBJ2-3, the V gene TRBV20-1; TCRdb names TRBD1, which stays unverified in the absence of DNA. The CDR3 contains 14 residues. Germline V gene sequence: CDR1 DFQATT, CDR2 SNEGSKA (reference sequence). CDR3 region: CSAPGGGNTDTQYF.

The CDR3 protein is CSARVLAGGGNYNEQFF. The chain joins TRBV20-1 to TRBJ2-1; TCRdb outputs TRBD2, but without DNA this stays unchecked. The germline gives CDR1 DFQATT, CDR2 SNEGSKA (reference sequence). The CDR3 consists of 17 residues.

The V and J genes are TRBV23-1 and TRBJ1-1; the TCRdb D gene call, TRBD1, has no DNA to confirm it. TRBV23-1 is an ORF; its function is uncertain. The CDR3 is 18 amino acids. CDR3 residues: CASSHLRDRGSTNTEAFF.

The rearrangement uses TRBV6-6 and TRBJ2-7; checking the TCRdb D call of TRBD2 is not possible without DNA. In germline, CDR1 is MNHNY, CDR2 SVGAGI (reference sequence). The CDR3 extends over 11 amino acids. The CDR3 is CSAGSAYEQYF.

The V gene is TRBV7-2, the J gene TRBJ2-7; checking the TCRdb D call of TRBD2 is not possible without DNA. Germline CDR1 and CDR2: SGHTA and FQGNSA. The CDR3 extends over 14 amino acids. The CDR3 sequence is CASSLELADYEQYF.

Here the CDR3 reads CASSLVSPGGSQETQYF. The chain couples TRBV7-2 to TRBJ2-5; TCRdb's D call of TRBD1 is untestable without DNA. From germline, CDR1 is SGHTA and CDR2 FQGNSA. This CDR3 is 17 amino acids long.

The V call is TRBV18, the J call TRBJ2-1; checking the TCRdb D call of TRBD2 is not possible without DNA. This CDR3 region has 16 residues. Germline CDR1 reads KGHSH; CDR2 reads LQKENI. The CDR3 protein is CASSPAVAGGYNEQFF.

This sequence joins TRBV20-1 and TRBJ1-1; TCRdb proposes TRBD1, but this gene call is untestable without DNA. Germline CDR1 DFQATT, CDR2 SNEGSKA (reference sequence). The length of the CDR3 is 14 residues. This CDR3 reads CSARLDRMNTEAFF.

The rearrangement links TRBV9 to TRBJ2-3; TCRdb returns TRBD2, unconfirmable since there is no DNA. This CDR3 has 15 amino acids. The V gene's germline CDR1 is SGDLS and CDR2 YYNGEE. This CDR3 is CASSALLGRSDTQYF. The variable domain in full, completed from reference TRBV9 and TRBJ2-3, reads DSGVTQTPKHLITATGQRVTLRCSPRSGDLSVYWYQQSLDQGLQFLIQYYNGEERAKGNILERFSAQQFPDLHSELNLSSLELGDSALYFCASSALLGRSDTQYFGPGTRLTVL.

The genes are TRBV12-3 or TRBV12-4 and TRBJ2-5; with no DNA, the TCRdb D assignment of TRBD1 cannot be verified. The CDR3 is 13 amino acids. The CDR3 here is CASSPTGYVTQYF.

The rearrangement links TRBV27 to TRBJ1-2; TCRdb indicates TRBD1, and absent DNA this call remains unverified. The germline gives CDR1 MNHEY, CDR2 SMNVEV (reference sequence). CDR3 size: 13 residues. CDR3 in amino acids: CASSPHRGAGYTF.